This TCR beta chain was recovered during a study of T cell responses to AZD1222 COVID-19 vaccine. The CDR3 spans 15 residues. Germline V gene data show CDR1 as LNHDA and CDR2 as SQIVND (reference sequence). The V end was cut by 7 bases, the J end by 1 base, with 17 bases between. General study results and limits: Nearly half of spike-specific TCRs reportedly target variant regions that are unmutated in the B.1.351 and B.1.1.7 variants.

Notes on this clone: The target antigen is unknown.

The table came from immunoSEQ multiplex PCR; TCRdb's copy has only in-frame clones and leaves some out. Counted here are around 74,000 clones, 92% occurring once; the ten biggest clones make up 7% to 8.5%. The specimen comprised peripheral blood, sampled on day 0 of MenACWY control vaccination. The TCR sequence derives from an adult in good health. This sequence joins TRBV19 and TRBJ2-7, with D possibly being TRBD2 (6 bases). CDR3 in amino acids: CASTSAGDSSYEQYF. Written as DNA, the CDR3 is TGTGCCAGTACCAGCGCCGGGGACTCTTCCTACGAGCAGTACTTC.